The 22 T cell receptor beta chains in this list originate from one sample, sequenced in a study of blood T cell repertoires in COVID-19. Assay: immunoSEQ multiplex PCR; the TCRdb copy retains only in-frame clones and omits some. The top ten hold 5% of the sample, which has about 100,000 clones, around 88% seen once. The sample taken for sequencing was peripheral blood. All receptors derive from a human donor in a cohort sampled during active COVID-19.

This clone was counted between two and nine times. The chain uses TRBV6-1 and TRBJ1-1; no clear D gene. The CDR3 loop spans 13 amino acids. With 2 bases removed from V and 5 bases from J, the gap between germline ends came to 9 bases. CDR1 and CDR2 (germline): MNHNS, SASEGT. CDR3 nucleotides: TGTGCCAGCAGTGAATCCCAGATGACTGAAGCTTTCTTT. As protein: CASSESQMTEAFF.

The rearrangement links TRBV7-3 to TRBJ2-7; D gene unclear. With 2 bases removed from V and 5 bases from J, the gap between germline ends came to 10 bases. The CDR3 loop spans 13 amino acids. CDR1 is SGHTA and CDR2 is FQGTGA in the germline V gene. The CDR3 DNA is TGTGCCAGCAGCTTACCTGGCCAGAACGAGCAGTACTTC. Amino acids: CASSLPGQNEQYF.

The chain links TRBV12-5 to TRBJ2-1; 8 bases fit TRBD2. Germline V gene lookup returns CDR1 LGHNT and CDR2 FRNRAP. CDR3 length: 17 residues. With 0 bases clipped from V and 0 bases from J, the junction kept 4 bases outside the gene matches. This CDR3 is CASGLVLAGGSYNEQFF. CDR3 in DNA: TGTGCTAGTGGTTTGGTCCTAGCGGGCGGCTCCTACAATGAGCAGTTCTTC.

J is TRBJ1-2 and V is TRBV28; perhaps TRBD1 as D (5 bases). The CDR3 covers 11 residues. Germline loops: CDR1 MDHEN, CDR2 SYDVKM. The CDR3 here is CANRGEAGYTF. The CDR3 nucleotides read TGTGCTAATCGGGGGGAGGCTGGCTACACCTTC.

The V call is TRBV4-1, the J call TRBJ2-1; perhaps TRBD2 as D (5 bases). The CDR3 consists of 14 residues. V was cut by 3 bases and J by 3 bases, with 9 bases left in between. Germline lookup yields CDR1 MGHRA and CDR2 YSYEKL. In DNA form, the CDR3 reads TGCGCCAGCAGCCAGTGGACTGGCTACAATGAGCAGTTCTTC. Protein sequence: CASSQWTGYNEQFF.

The chain combines TRBV7-3 with TRBJ2-1; TRBD2 matches at 13 bases. The V and J ends lost 5 bases and 8 bases, in that order; junction bases with no gene match: 6. The CDR3 is made up of 15 amino acids. Germline CDR1 reads SGHTA; CDR2 reads FQGTGA. This CDR3 reads CASSRTSGSTYEQFF. CDR3 nucleotides: TGTGCCAGCAGCCGGACTAGCGGGAGTACCTATGAGCAGTTCTTC.

This chain uses TRBV7-2 with TRBJ1-5, with TRBD1 matching over 7 bases. The V and J ends lost 1 base and 3 bases, in that order; junction bases with no gene match: 6. The CDR3 is made up of 16 amino acids. Per the germline V gene, CDR1 is SGHTA and CDR2 is FQGNSA. This chain's CDR3 is CASSLVGGQTNQPQHF. CDR3 sequence (DNA): TGTGCCAGCAGCTTAGTCGGGGGACAGACCAATCAGCCCCAGCATTTT.

This clone was detected once. The chain carries TRBV5-1 and TRBJ1-2, with D uncertain. Germline CDR1 reads SGHRS; CDR2 reads YFSETQ. The V end lost 0 bases, the J end lost 4 bases, and 10 bases lay between the germline ends. The CDR3 totals 14 residues. The CDR3 region has the DNA TGCGCCAGCAGCTTGGCCGATAGCACCTATGGCTACACCTTC. As protein: CASSLADSTYGYTF.

The V and J genes are TRBV5-1 and TRBJ1-6, with 8 bases identical to TRBD1. This CDR3 comprises 15 residues. After removal of 0 bases from V and 9 bases from J, the junction contained 5 bases not matched to a gene. Germline loops: CDR1 SGHRS, CDR2 YFSETQ. CDR3 in DNA: TGCGCCAGCAGCTTGGGGACAGGGATGGTTTCACCCCTCCACTTT. Protein sequence: CASSLGTGMVSPLHF. The full variable domain, in which reference TRBV5-1 and TRBJ1-6 provide the parts outside the CDR3, is KAGVTQTPRYLIKTRGQQVTLSCSPISGHRSVSWYQQTPGQGLQFLFEYFSETQRNKGNFPGRFSGRQFSNSRSEMNVSTLELGDSALYLCASSLGTGMVSPLHFGNGTRLTVT.

This clone showed up just once. This sequence joins TRBV6-4 and TRBJ2-1; 8 nucleotides line up with TRBD2. Germline-derived CDR1 and CDR2 are MRHNA and SNTAGT. V gave up 4 bases and J gave up 5 bases; unmatched junction bases: 4. The CDR3 is made up of 14 amino acids. The CDR3 DNA sequence: TGTGCCAGCAGTGTACTAGCGGTAAACAATGAGCAGTTCTTC. It specifies CASSVLAVNNEQFF.

The V call is TRBV19, the J call TRBJ2-6, with unresolved D. From germline, CDR1 is LNHDA and CDR2 SQIVND (reference sequence). Between the trimmed V and J ends, which lost 4 bases and 1 base, there was a span of 8 bases. The CDR3 has 15 amino acids. The CDR3 protein is CASSNWASGANVLTF. CDR3 DNA: TGTGCCAGTAGTAATTGGGCTTCTGGGGCCAACGTCCTGACTTTC.

The chain carries TRBV10-3 and TRBJ2-6; D possibly corresponds to TRBD1 (6 bases). With 11 bases removed from V and 0 bases from J, the gap between germline ends came to 14 bases. There are 15 residues in the CDR3. Germline values: CDR1 ENHRY, CDR2 SYGVKD. This chain's CDR3 is CAYSRGGSGANVLTF. The CDR3 DNA sequence: TGTGCCTATTCACGAGGGGGCTCTGGGGCCAACGTCCTGACTTTC.

This chain links TRBV19 with TRBJ2-2; 7 bases fit TRBD1. J lost 8 bases, V lost 9 bases, and 6 bases had no gene match. This CDR3 contains 12 residues. The V gene's germline CDR1 is LNHDA and CDR2 SQIVND (reference sequence). CDR3 sequence (DNA): TGTGCCAGCAATACAGGGGCGGGGGAGCTGTTTTTT. Protein product: CASNTGAGELFF.

This clone was counted once. The rearrangement joins TRBV7-9 to TRBJ2-5, with 8 bases identical to TRBD1. CDR1 is SEHNR and CDR2 is FQNEAQ in the germline V gene (reference sequence). V lost 1 base and J lost 13; bases outside the gene matches: 8. This CDR3 comprises 13 residues. This chain's CDR3 is CASSLGQGQRTYF. CDR3 DNA sequence: TGTGCCAGCAGCTTAGGACAGGGGCAACGGACGTACTTC.

This clone has only one observation. The chain combines TRBV5-1 with TRBJ2-3, with D maybe TRBD1 (5 bases). Germline V CDR1 and CDR2: SGHRS, YFSETQ. The length of the CDR3 is 16 residues. The germline V and J ends were trimmed by 4 bases and 6 bases, with 21 bases remaining between them. The CDR3 nucleotides are TGCGCCAGCAGCCTGCAGGGTTTCGGGTTGCGCGATACGCAGTATTTT. This codes for CASSLQGFGLRDTQYF.

The V gene is TRBV12-2, the J gene TRBJ2-7; the table gives TRBD1 as D, unverified against the DNA. TRBV12-2 is a listed pseudogene. The CDR3 totals 19 residues. The CDR3 coding sequence is TGTGCAAGTCGCTTAAGAGGGAGCATATACAGGGATAACGTCTACGAGCAGTACTTC. This sequence encodes CASRLRGSIYRDNVYEQYF.

The DNA of the CDR3 is TGTGCCAGCAGTTCGCCGGGACAGGGCTCCAATGAGCAGTTCTTC. Its protein is CASSSPGQGSNEQFF. The rearrangement joins TRBV27 to TRBJ2-1; 9 bases are a match to TRBD1. Germline CDR1 reads MNHEY; CDR2 reads SMNVEV (reference sequence). CDR3 length: 15 amino acids. Losses at the gene ends were 4 bases for V and 6 bases for J; bases not matched to a gene: 7.

The chain couples TRBV6-2 or TRBV6-3 to TRBJ1-1; TRBD1 is a possible D gene (6 bases). The CDR3 runs 13 residues. Trimming pared 6 bases from V and 5 bases from J, leaving 13 bases between. From germline, CDR1 is MNHEY and CDR2 SVGEGT. Here the CDR3 reads CASSRTARTEAFF. CDR3 DNA: TGTGCCAGCAGCCGGACAGCGCGGACTGAAGCTTTCTTT.

This CDR3 is CASSPQGADYGYTF. The CDR3 DNA reads as TGTGCCAGCAGCCCACAGGGGGCAGACTATGGCTACACCTTC. The chain uses TRBV27 and TRBJ1-2, with 9 positions matching TRBD1. Germline loops: CDR1 MNHEY, CDR2 SMNVEV (reference sequence). The V segment lost 6 bases and the J segment 3 bases; nucleotides outside the gene matches: 5. The CDR3 spans 14 residues.

The chain carries TRBV28 and TRBJ2-5; D possibly corresponds to TRBD1 (6 bases). Germline lookup yields CDR1 MDHEN and CDR2 SYDVKM. The CDR3 contains 12 residues. Trimming stripped 1 base from V and 13 bases from J, with 13 bases between. CDR3 DNA sequence: TGTGCCAGCAGTTTATCCTGGGACACGCGGTACTTC. This codes for CASSLSWDTRYF.

In its sample, this clone was seen a few times. This rearrangement joins TRBV29-1 to TRBJ2-1; maybe TRBD1 (6 bases). Deletions cut 7 bases from V and 4 bases from J, with 11 bases between. CDR1 is SQVTM, CDR2 ANQGSEA, per germline. This CDR3 has 12 amino acids. For the CDR3, the DNA is TGCAGCGCAGGGGTCACATACAATGAGCAGTTCTTC. It specifies CSAGVTYNEQFF.

This sequence joins TRBV28 and TRBJ2-7, with 7 bases identical to TRBD1. Germline CDR1 MDHEN, CDR2 SYDVKM. V lost 0 bases, J lost 3 bases, and 5 bases stayed unmatched. The CDR3 loop spans 15 amino acids. The CDR3 loop reads CASSLWGQGDYEQYF. The CDR3, as DNA: TGTGCCAGCAGTTTATGGGGGCAGGGGGACTACGAGCAGTACTTC.